These T cell receptor beta chains were read from a single sample in a study of cytomegalovirus exposure and HLA in healthy donors. Profiling relied on immunoSEQ multiplex PCR, and the TCRdb table lists in-frame clones only, not all of them. The sample shows approximately 200,000 clones, roughly 88% of them seen only once. Sequencing was performed on PBMCs. All receptors derive from a woman aged 25-40 years in good health and CMV-seropositive. Both conserved end residues are part of each CDR3. A D gene is named only where the DNA matches it firmly. A clone size is listed for some rows: how often the clone was seen (once, few, many), or a class if it is expanded.

J gene,V gene,clone size,D gene,CDR3 DNA,CDR3 protein
TRBJ1-5,TRBV6-5,few,TRBD1,TGTGCCGCCATGCCGACAGGGCTAGGCAATCAGCCCCAGCATTTT,CAAMPTGLGNQPQHF
TRBJ1-5,TRBV5-4,-,-,TGTGCCAGCAGCTTGTTCGGTCAGCCCCAGCATTTT,CASSLFGQPQHF
TRBJ1-5,TRBV5-6,-,TRBD1,TGTGCCAGCAGCTTGCAGGGGGCGCATCAGCCCCAGCATTTT,CASSLQGAHQPQHF
TRBJ2-1,TRBV29-1,-,TRBD2,TGCAGCGTTGATGTAGCGGGAGGGCCGAGCAATGAGCAGTTCTTC,CSVDVAGGPSNEQFF
TRBJ2-3,TRBV28,-,-,TGTGCCAGCAGTTTTCTGACGGGAGGGACAGAAGGAGATACGCAGTATTTT,CASSFLTGGTEGDTQYF
TRBJ1-4,TRBV15,once,-,TGTGCCACCAGCCCCCGGAAGCAGGGGGAAAAACTGTTTTTT,CATSPRKQGEKLFF
TRBJ2-7,TRBV6-4,-,TRBD2,TGTGCCAGCAGTGACTCGAATTGGGAGGGTACCTACGAGCAGTACTTC,CASSDSNWEGTYEQYF
TRBJ2-5,TRBV5-4,-,-,TGTGCCAGCACCGCGGGTGGGGAAGAGACCCAGTACTTC,CASTAGGEETQYF
TRBJ1-2,TRBV6-5,few,TRBD1,TGTGCCAGCAGTGGCGGACAGGGGTGGAGTGGCTACACCTTC,CASSGGQGWSGYTF
TRBJ1-1,TRBV9,-,-,TGTGCCAGCACCTTAGTGGGGGCCGTAAACACTGAAGCTTTCTTT,CASTLVGAVNTEAFF
TRBJ2-7,TRBV28,-,TRBD2,TGTGCCAGCAGCCCGAGGACTAGCGGGAGAAAAAGCGAGCAGTACTTC,CASSPRTSGRKSEQYF
TRBJ1-5,TRBV11-1,-,-,TGTGCCAGCAGCCTAGCGGCATACCAGCCCCAGCATTTT,CASSLAAYQPQHF
TRBJ1-1,TRBV7-2,-,-,TGTGCCAGCAGCGATGGGGCGCAGGGGAACACTGAAGCTTTCTTT,CASSDGAQGNTEAFF
TRBJ2-7,TRBV7-2,-,-,TGTGCCAGCAGGTTGGACTCTGTCTCCTACGAGCAGTACTTC,CASRLDSVSYEQYF
TRBJ1-2,TRBV7-9,-,-,TGTGCCAGCAGCTTAGAGGCTCGGGGGGATGGCTACACCTTC,CASSLEARGDGYTF
TRBJ2-3,TRBV2,-,-,TGTGCCAGCAGTCAAGGCATCTTAGGCGGTGGAACGCAGTATTTT,CASSQGILGGGTQYF
TRBJ2-7,TRBV6-5,-,TRBD1,TGTGCCAGCCGAGGGACAGCCACCTACGAGCAGTACTTC,CASRGTATYEQYF
TRBJ2-3,TRBV18,-,TRBD1,TGTGCCAGCTCACGCGGACAGGTTATAACAGATACGCAGTATTTT,CASSRGQVITDTQYF
TRBJ1-5,TRBV4-1,-,TRBD1,TGCGCGGCCTCAGGGGGCCTGAATCAGCCCCAGCATTTT,CAASGGLNQPQHF
TRBJ2-3,TRBV28,-,-,TGTGCCAGCGTCGGGAACACGCAGTATTTT,CASVGNTQYF
TRBJ2-7,TRBV10-2,-,-,TGCGCCAGCTCCCAGGGACACCGCTACGAGCAGTACTTC,CASSQGHRYEQYF
TRBJ2-5,TRBV7-7,few,-,TGTGCTAGCAGCCCTCTTACCCGCGGGGAGACCCAGTACTTC,CASSPLTRGETQYF
TRBJ2-7,TRBV10-3,-,TRBD1,TGTGCCATCAGTGAAGGGACAGGGGCTTCTCACGAGCAGTACTTC,CAISEGTGASHEQYF
TRBJ2-2,TRBV28,-,-,TGTGCCAGCAGTTTCACGGTTCGCACCGGGGAGCTGTTTTTT,CASSFTVRTGELFF
TRBJ2-7,TRBV5-1,-,TRBD2,TGCGCCAGCAGACTAACTAGCGACTCCTACGAGCAGTACTTC,CASRLTSDSYEQYF
TRBJ2-1,TRBV25-1,-,TRBD2,TGTGCCAGCAGTGAACGGGATCCGGGACTAAGGTCCAATGAGCAGTTCTTC,CASSERDPGLRSNEQFF
TRBJ1-2,TRBV9,-,TRBD1,TGTGCCAGCAGCTCAGACAGGGTCTATGGCTACACCTTC,CASSSDRVYGYTF
TRBJ2-7,TRBV6-1,-,TRBD1,TGTGCCAGCAGTGAGTCTTACGGGACAGGGGGCTACGAGCAGTACTTC,CASSESYGTGGYEQYF